The clone carrying this T cell receptor (beta chain) came up many times. Its antigen is still unknown. These data originate in a study of T-cell reconstitution after alpha-beta-depleted transplantation in children. Overall study results and limits: Several hundred graft clones that had expanded were reportedly the source of alpha-beta T cells about two months after transplant. After one year, T-cell counts and TCRbeta diversity mostly came from new T cells. Some patients showed high day-60 TCRbeta diversity, which derived from surviving recipient T cells and thymic progenitors.

Unique molecular identifiers were incorporated into the prepared TCRbeta library. A single record per CDR3 protein comes from TCRdb applying MiXCR to the PCR reads. The sample consists of 700,000 or so distinct CDR3 sequences, around 13% of them appearing once. The material sequenced was PBMCs, taken before TCRalphabeta/CD19-depleted stem cell transplant. The sequence was obtained from a girl aged 2-10 years with congenital amegakaryocytic thrombocytopenia, due to receive a stem cell transplant.

The CDR3 region is CATSRGGLGRANYGYTF. The CDR3 coding sequence is TGTGCCACCAGCAGAGGGGGATTGGGCCGTGCTAACTATGGCTACACCTTC. V and J are TRBV15 and TRBJ1-2; D call uncertain. Per the germline V gene, CDR1 is LNHNV and CDR2 is YYDKDF (reference sequence). V lost 1 base to trimming and J lost 0 bases, with 15 bases between them. This CDR3 has 17 residues. Together with reference TRBV15 and TRBJ1-2, the CDR3 gives the full variable domain: DAMVIQNPRYQVTQFGKPVTLSCSQTLNHNVMYWYQQKSSQAPKLLFHYYDKDFNNEADTPDNFQSRRPNTSFCFLDIRSPGLGDTAMYLCATSRGGLGRANYGYTFGSGTRLTVV.